Presented here are 14 T cell receptor beta chains from one specimen sequenced in a study of identical twins. TCRdb analysed the 5' RACE reads with MiXCR anew, one entry per CDR3 protein. The sample has just over 450,000 distinct CDR3 sequences; 11% to 15% are singletons. Separately, the same data were catalogued under a study of yellow fever vaccine responses in identical twins.

Sequenced sample: CD4+ T cells sorted from blood. The origin of the receptors is a woman aged 18-29 years in good health.

This clonotype was detected only a few times. The genes are TRBV5-1 and TRBJ1-5; possible D gene TRBD1, 6 bases. V lost 4 bases and J 4 bases, leaving 15 bases between the germline ends. The germline V gene has CDR1 SGHRS and CDR2 YFSETQ. CDR3 length equals 15 residues. CDR3 nucleotides: TGCGCCAGCAGCCGCGGGACATCTGGGAATCAGCCCCAGCATTTT. Residues: CASSRGTSGNQPQHF.

The sample holds a few counts of this clonotype. V is TRBV27 and J is TRBJ2-3, with unresolved D. CDR1 MNHEY and CDR2 SMNVEV come from the germline V gene (reference sequence). Trimming pared 6 bases from V and 0 bases from J, leaving 10 bases between. There are 14 residues in the CDR3. DNA of the CDR3: TGTGCCAGCAGCCGCCGATCTAGCACAGATACGCAGTATTTT. It yields the protein CASSRRSSTDTQYF.

About this clonotype itself: The junction does not match germline at one end; this may be a read error. The rearrangement uses TRBV6-1 and TRBJ1-2, with 7 nucleotides matching TRBD1. Looked up from germline, CDR1 is MNHNS and CDR2 is SASEGT. The CDR3 extends over 15 amino acids. As DNA, the CDR3 is TGTGCCAGCAGTGAGAGTCATGGGACAGACTATGGCAACACCTTC. This gives the protein CASSESHGTDYGNTF.

Only a few counts were recorded for this clonotype. The rearrangement links TRBV6-5 to TRBJ2-4; TRBD1 matches 8 bases. The CDR3 is made up of 17 amino acids. CDR1 is MNHEY, CDR2 SVGAGI, per germline. The V segment lost 2 bases and the J segment 3 bases; nucleotides outside the gene matches: 9. CDR3 bases: TGTGCCAGCAGTTACGAACTTGGAGACAGGGGCAAAAACATTCAGTACTTC. It encodes CASSYELGDRGKNIQYF.

V usage is TRBV11-2 and J usage is TRBJ2-7; D is uncertain. The CDR3 runs 14 residues. Trimming took 5 bases from V and 3 from J, leaving 14 bases between them. The germline V gene encodes CDR1 SGHAT and CDR2 FQNNGV. The CDR3 region is CASSLNPGDYEQYF. The CDR3 nucleotides read TGTGCCAGCAGCCTTAATCCCGGTGACTACGAGCAGTACTTC.

J is TRBJ2-7 and V is TRBV5-5; D possibly corresponds to TRBD1 (5 bases). There are 13 residues in the CDR3. Germline V gene sequence: CDR1 SGHKS, CDR2 YYEKEE (reference sequence). Trimming pared 4 bases from V and 5 bases from J, leaving 13 bases between. CDR3 bases: TGTGCCAGCAGCATCCAGGGTATACACGAGCAGTACTTC. Encoded protein: CASSIQGIHEQYF.

This clonotype was observed a handful of times. The gene calls are TRBV7-2 and TRBJ2-7; D possibly corresponds to TRBD1 (6 bases). Germline V gene data show CDR1 as SGHTA and CDR2 as FQGNSA. This CDR3 spans 13 amino acids. V was trimmed by 1 base and J by 7 bases, leaving 11 bases between them. CDR3 loop: CASSLDPRGEQYF. DNA of the CDR3: TGTGCCAGCAGCTTAGACCCTAGGGGGGAGCAGTACTTC.

The chain carries TRBV29-1 and TRBJ2-1; 13 bases line up with TRBD2. The CDR3 has 13 residues. Per germline, CDR1 SQVTM and CDR2 ANQGSEA. V trimming: 3 bases; J trimming: 14 bases; junction bases outside the gene matches: 7. The CDR3 region is CSVDTSGRALEFF. DNA of the CDR3: TGCAGCGTTGATACTAGCGGGAGGGCCTTGGAGTTCTTC.

The chain couples TRBV5-1 to TRBJ2-3; weak D call: TRBD2 (5 bases). With 2 bases removed from V and 2 bases from J, the gap between germline ends came to 15 bases. The germline CDR1 and CDR2 sequences are SGHRS and YFSETQ. The length of the CDR3 is 16 residues. The CDR3 reads CASSFLLAADTDTQYF. As DNA, the CDR3 is TGCGCCAGCAGCTTCCTTCTAGCAGCCGACACAGATACGCAGTATTTT.

Written as DNA, the CDR3 is TGCAGCGTTGGCAGGGATGAAGCTTTCTTT. It yields the protein CSVGRDEAFF. The J gene is TRBJ1-1, the V gene TRBV29-1, with a weak D call TRBD1 (5 bases). Looked up from germline, CDR1 is SQVTM and CDR2 is ANQGSEA. The CDR3 covers 10 residues. The V and J ends lost 4 bases and 7 bases respectively, with 7 bases between them.

This clonotype has a handful of counts. The chain recombines TRBV12-3 or TRBV12-4 with TRBJ1-1, with unresolved D. The CDR3 totals 14 residues. Between the trimmed V and J ends, which lost 2 bases and 4 bases, there was a span of 11 bases. The CDR3 region has the DNA TGTGCCAGCAGTTTATCCAAGCCCGGCACTGAAGCTTTCTTT. Translating gives CASSLSKPGTEAFF.

This rearrangement joins TRBV20-1 to TRBJ2-3, with 8 bases identical to TRBD2. Looked up from germline, CDR1 is DFQATT and CDR2 is SNEGSKA (reference sequence). V gave up 6 bases and J gave up 6 bases; unmatched junction bases: 14. The CDR3 has 15 amino acids. The CDR3 loop is CSAPDGGGRSDTQYF. CDR3 sequence (DNA): TGCAGTGCCCCTGACGGGGGGGGCCGTTCGGATACGCAGTATTTT.

This clonotype has a count of ten or more. This chain's CDR3 is CASSWLAGGLTGELFF. CDR3 sequence (DNA): TGTGCCAGCAGCTGGCTAGCGGGAGGACTCACCGGGGAGCTGTTTTTT. The chain couples TRBV7-9 to TRBJ2-2, with 11 positions matching TRBD2. CDR3 size: 16 residues. Germline CDR1 and CDR2: SEHNR and FQNEAQ (reference sequence). The J segment lost 4 bases and the V segment lost 4 bases, leaving 5 bases of the junction unmatched.

The sample holds many counts of this clonotype. V is TRBV24-1 and J is TRBJ2-2, with TRBD1 identical over 7 bases. Trimming removed 5 bases from V and 1 base from J; junction bases left unmatched: 0. The CDR3 totals 14 residues. Germline CDR1 and CDR2: KGHDR and SFDVKD. The CDR3, as DNA: TGTGCCACCAGTGGGACAGGGAACACCGGGGAGCTGTTTTTT. Protein: CATSGTGNTGELFF.